A few counts support the clone carrying this TCR beta chain. The antigen remains unidentified. V lost 4 bases and J lost 2, with 15 bases in between. Looked up from germline, CDR1 is LGHDT and CDR2 is YNNKEL (reference sequence). CDR3 length: 15 amino acids. The source of the sample is a study of T-cell memory formation after mild COVID-19. Overall study context: Largely donor-specific sequence clusters came from a couple of donors.

Points from the study as a whole: SARS-CoV-2 specificity of second-wave clones peaking day 37 was unconfirmed. Mainly CM and EM harbored the contracting CD4+ clones; mainly EMRA harbored the CD8+ ones.

TCRdb re-called the 5' RACE reads with MiXCR, one entry per CDR3 protein. The sample shows 400,000 to 550,000 distinct CDR3 sequences, 25% of them seen only once. This chain uses TRBV3-1 with TRBJ2-7; D is possibly TRBD1 or TRBD2 (5 bases each). The sample comprised PBMCs or a T cell subset sorted from them (not recorded which). This receptor was obtained from an adult woman who had mild COVID-19 (a few samples of this study predate the infection). Cell type and time point are not known. The CDR3 bases are TGTGCCAGCAGCCGAACTTGGGACCTGGCCTACGAGCAGTACTTC. Amino acid sequence: CASSRTWDLAYEQYF.